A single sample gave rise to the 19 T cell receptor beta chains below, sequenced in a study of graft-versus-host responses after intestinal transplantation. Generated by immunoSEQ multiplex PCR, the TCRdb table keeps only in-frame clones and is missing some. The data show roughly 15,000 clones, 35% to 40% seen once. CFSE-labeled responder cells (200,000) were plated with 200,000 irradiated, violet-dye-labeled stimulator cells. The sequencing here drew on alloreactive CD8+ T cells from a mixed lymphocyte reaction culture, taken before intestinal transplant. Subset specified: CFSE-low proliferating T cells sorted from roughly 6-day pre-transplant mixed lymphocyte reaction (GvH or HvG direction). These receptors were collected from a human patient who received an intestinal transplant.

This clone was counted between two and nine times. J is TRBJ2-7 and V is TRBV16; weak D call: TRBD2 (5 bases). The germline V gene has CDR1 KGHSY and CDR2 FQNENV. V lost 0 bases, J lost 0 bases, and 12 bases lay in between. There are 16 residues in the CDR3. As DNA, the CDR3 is TGTGCCAGCAGCCAATCGATAGCGCTTAGCTCCTACGAGCAGTACTTC. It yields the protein CASSQSIALSSYEQYF.

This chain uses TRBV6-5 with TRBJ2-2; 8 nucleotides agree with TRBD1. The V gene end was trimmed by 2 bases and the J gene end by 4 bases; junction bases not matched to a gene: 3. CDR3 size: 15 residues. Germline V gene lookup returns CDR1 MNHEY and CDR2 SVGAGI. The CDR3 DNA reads TGTGCCAGCAGTTACGATCAGGGGGCCACCGGGGAGCTGTTTTTT. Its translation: CASSYDQGATGELFF.

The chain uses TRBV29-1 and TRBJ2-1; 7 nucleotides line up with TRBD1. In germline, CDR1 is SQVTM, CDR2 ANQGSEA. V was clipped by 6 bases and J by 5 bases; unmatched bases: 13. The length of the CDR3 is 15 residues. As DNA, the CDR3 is TGCAGCGTAGGGGGCCCGATAGTAGTCGACAATGAGCAGTTCTTC. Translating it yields CSVGGPIVVDNEQFF.

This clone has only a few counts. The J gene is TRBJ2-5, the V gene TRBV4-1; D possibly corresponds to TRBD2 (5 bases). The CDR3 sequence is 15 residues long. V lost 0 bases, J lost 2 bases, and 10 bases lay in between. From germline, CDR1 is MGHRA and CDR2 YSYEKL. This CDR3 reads CASSQEGSGQETQYF. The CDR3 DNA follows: TGCGCCAGCAGCCAAGAGGGGAGCGGACAAGAGACCCAGTACTTC.

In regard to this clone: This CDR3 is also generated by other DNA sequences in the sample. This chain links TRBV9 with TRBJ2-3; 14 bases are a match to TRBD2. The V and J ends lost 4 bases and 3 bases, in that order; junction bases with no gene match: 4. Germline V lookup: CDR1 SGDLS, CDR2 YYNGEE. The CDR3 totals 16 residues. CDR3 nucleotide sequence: TGTGCCAGCAGCCCTGGGACTAGCGGGAGTACAGATACGCAGTATTTT. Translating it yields CASSPGTSGSTDTQYF.

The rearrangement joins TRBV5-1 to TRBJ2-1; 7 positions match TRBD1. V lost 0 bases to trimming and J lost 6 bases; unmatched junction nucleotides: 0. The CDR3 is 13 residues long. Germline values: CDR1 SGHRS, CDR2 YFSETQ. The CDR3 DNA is TGCGCCAGCAGCTTGGGACAGGGCAATGAGCAGTTCTTC. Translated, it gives CASSLGQGNEQFF.

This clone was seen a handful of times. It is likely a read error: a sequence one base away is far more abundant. CDR3 in DNA: TGTGCCAGCAGCCCATGGGACAGCTGGGCCACTGAAGCTTTCTTT. Protein product: CASSPWDSWATEAFF. The V and J genes are TRBV7-9 and TRBJ1-1; 7 nucleotides align to TRBD1. The J segment lost 4 bases and the V segment lost 5 bases, leaving 10 bases of the junction unmatched. Germline lookup yields CDR1 SEHNR and CDR2 FQNEAQ (reference sequence). The CDR3 has 15 residues.

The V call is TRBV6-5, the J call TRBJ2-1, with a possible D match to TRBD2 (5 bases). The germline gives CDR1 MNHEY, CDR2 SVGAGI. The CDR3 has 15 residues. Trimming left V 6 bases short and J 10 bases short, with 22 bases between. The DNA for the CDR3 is TGTGCCAGCAGCCCTGGACTTAGGGTCTGGGAAGAGCAGTTCTTC. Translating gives CASSPGLRVWEEQFF.

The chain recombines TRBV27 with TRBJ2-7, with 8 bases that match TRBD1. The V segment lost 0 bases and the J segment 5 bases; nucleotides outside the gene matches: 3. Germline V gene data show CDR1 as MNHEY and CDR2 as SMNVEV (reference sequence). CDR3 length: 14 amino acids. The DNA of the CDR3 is TGTGCCAGCAGTTTATCCGACAGGGGAAACGAGCAGTACTTC. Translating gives CASSLSDRGNEQYF.

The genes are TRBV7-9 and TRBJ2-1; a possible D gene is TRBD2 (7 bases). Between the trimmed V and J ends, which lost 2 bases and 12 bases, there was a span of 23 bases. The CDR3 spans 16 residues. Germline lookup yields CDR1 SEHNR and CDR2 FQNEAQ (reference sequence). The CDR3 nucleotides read TGTGCCAGCAGCTTAATTGGGGAGGGGGAGCTTAAAGGGCAGTTCTTC. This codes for CASSLIGEGELKGQFF.

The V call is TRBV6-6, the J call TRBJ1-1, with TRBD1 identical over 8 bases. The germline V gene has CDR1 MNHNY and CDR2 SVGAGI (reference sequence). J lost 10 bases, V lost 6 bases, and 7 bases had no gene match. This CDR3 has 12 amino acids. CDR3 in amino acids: CASSPYRGGAFF. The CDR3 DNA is TGTGCCAGCAGCCCCTACAGGGGGGGAGCTTTCTTT.

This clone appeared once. The CDR3 bases are TGTGCCAGCAGTTTACTGCCCACGCCTAACAATGAGCAGTTCTTC. This codes for CASSLLPTPNNEQFF. J is TRBJ2-1 and V is TRBV27; the D is unclear. The CDR3 covers 15 residues. V lost 2 bases to trimming and J lost 5 bases, with 13 bases between them. Germline V CDR1 and CDR2: MNHEY, SMNVEV (reference sequence).

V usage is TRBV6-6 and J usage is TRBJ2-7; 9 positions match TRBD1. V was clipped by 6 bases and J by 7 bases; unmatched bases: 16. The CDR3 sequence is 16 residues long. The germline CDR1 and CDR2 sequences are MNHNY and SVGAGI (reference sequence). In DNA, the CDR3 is TGTGCCAGCAGGTTGACCCGGGACAGGGTGGGTTGGGAGCAGTACTTC. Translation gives CASRLTRDRVGWEQYF.

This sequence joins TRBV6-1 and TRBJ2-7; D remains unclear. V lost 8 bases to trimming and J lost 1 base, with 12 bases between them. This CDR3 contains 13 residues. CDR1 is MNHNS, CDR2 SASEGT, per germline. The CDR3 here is CASLSLRSYEQYF. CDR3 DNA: TGTGCCAGCCTTAGCCTCAGATCCTACGAGCAGTACTTC.

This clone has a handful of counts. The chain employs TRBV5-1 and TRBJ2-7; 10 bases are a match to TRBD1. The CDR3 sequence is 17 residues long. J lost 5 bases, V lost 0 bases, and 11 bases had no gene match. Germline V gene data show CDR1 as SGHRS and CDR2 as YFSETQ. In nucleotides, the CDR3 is TGCGCCAGCAGCTTGGTTTTGACAGGGGGCCGGGTGGACGAGCAGTACTTC. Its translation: CASSLVLTGGRVDEQYF.

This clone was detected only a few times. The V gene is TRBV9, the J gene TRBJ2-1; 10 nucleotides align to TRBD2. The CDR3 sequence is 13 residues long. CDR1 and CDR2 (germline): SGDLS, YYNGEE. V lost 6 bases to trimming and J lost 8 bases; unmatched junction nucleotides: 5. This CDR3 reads CASMASGSYEQFF. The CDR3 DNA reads TGTGCCAGCATGGCTAGCGGGAGCTATGAGCAGTTCTTC. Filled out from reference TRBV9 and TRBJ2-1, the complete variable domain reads DSGVTQTPKHLITATGQRVTLRCSPRSGDLSVYWYQQSLDQGLQFLIQYYNGEERAKGNILERFSAQQFPDLHSELNLSSLELGDSALYFCASMASGSYEQFFGPGTRLTVL.

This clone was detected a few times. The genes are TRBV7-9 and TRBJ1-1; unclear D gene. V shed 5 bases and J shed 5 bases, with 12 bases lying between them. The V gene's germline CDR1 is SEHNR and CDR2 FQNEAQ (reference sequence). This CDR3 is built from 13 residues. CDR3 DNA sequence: TGTGCCAGCAGCCTGGTATTGAGAACTGAAGCTTTCTTT. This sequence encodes CASSLVLRTEAFF.

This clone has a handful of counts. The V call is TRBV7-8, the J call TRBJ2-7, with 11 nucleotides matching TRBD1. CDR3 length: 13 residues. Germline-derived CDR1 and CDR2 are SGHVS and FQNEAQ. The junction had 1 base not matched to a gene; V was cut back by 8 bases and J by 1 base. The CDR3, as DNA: TGTGCCAGCGGACAGGGGGCTTCCTACGAGCAGTACTTC. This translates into CASGQGASYEQYF.

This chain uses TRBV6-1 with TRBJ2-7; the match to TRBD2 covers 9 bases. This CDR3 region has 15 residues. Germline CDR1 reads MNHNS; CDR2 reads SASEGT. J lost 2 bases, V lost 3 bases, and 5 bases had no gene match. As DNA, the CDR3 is TGTGCCAGCAGTGAGCCCCGCGGGGGGGCCTACGAGCAGTACTTC. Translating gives CASSEPRGGAYEQYF.